Listed here are 3 T cell receptor beta chains from one sample, sequenced in a study of blood T cell repertoires in COVID-19. Data came from immunoSEQ multiplex PCR; TCRdb stores just in-frame clones and leaves some out. Of about 300,000 clones in the sample, roughly 92% were seen once. Sequencing used peripheral blood. The receptors shown here come from a woman aged 25 to 39 with COVID-19, enrolled during active disease.

The J gene is TRBJ1-6, the V gene TRBV29-1; 8 positions agree with TRBD1. The germline V gene encodes CDR1 SQVTM and CDR2 ANQGSEA. After removal of 6 bases from V and 6 bases from J, the junction contained 7 bases not matched to a gene. The CDR3 loop spans 14 amino acids. In nucleotides, the CDR3 is TGCAGCGTCACAACAGGGGGAGGTAATTCACCCCTCCACTTT. Translating it yields CSVTTGGGNSPLHF.

The chain uses TRBV3-1 (or the pseudogene TRBV3-2) and TRBJ2-2; a possible D gene is TRBD2 (6 bases). Germline-derived CDR1 and CDR2 are LGHDT and YNNKEL (reference sequence). Trimming cost V 4 bases and J 0 bases, with 15 bases left between them. The CDR3 is 17 amino acids. The CDR3 coding sequence is TGTGCCAGCAGCCGCCGTCACCGGGGGACGAACACCGGGGAGCTGTTTTTT. This translates into CASSRRHRGTNTGELFF.

The chain recombines TRBV30 with TRBJ2-1; tentatively, D is TRBD1 (7 bases). Germline CDR1 GTSNPN, CDR2 SVGIG (reference sequence). CDR3 length: 17 amino acids. V was trimmed by 1 base and J by 7 bases, leaving 23 bases between them. The CDR3 sequence is CAWSGGLGRGESNEQFF. The CDR3 DNA sequence: TGTGCCTGGAGTGGGGGCCTGGGCAGGGGGGAATCTAATGAGCAGTTCTTC.